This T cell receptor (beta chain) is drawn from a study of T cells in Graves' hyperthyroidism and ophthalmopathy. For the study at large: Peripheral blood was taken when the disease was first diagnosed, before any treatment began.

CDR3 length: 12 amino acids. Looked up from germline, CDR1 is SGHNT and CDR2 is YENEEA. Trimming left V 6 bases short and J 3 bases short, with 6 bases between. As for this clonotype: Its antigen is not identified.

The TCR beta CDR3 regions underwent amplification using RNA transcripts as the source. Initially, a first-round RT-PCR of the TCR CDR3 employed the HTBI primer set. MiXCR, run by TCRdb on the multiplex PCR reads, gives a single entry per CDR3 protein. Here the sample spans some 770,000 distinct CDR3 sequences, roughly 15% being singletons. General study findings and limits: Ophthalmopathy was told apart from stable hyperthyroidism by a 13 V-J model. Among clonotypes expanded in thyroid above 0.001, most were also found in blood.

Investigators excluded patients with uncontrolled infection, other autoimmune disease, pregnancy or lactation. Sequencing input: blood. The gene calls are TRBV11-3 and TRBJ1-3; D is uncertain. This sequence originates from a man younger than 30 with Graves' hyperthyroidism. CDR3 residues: CASRKDGNTIYF. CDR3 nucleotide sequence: TGTGCCAGCAGGAAGGATGGAAACACCATATATTTT.